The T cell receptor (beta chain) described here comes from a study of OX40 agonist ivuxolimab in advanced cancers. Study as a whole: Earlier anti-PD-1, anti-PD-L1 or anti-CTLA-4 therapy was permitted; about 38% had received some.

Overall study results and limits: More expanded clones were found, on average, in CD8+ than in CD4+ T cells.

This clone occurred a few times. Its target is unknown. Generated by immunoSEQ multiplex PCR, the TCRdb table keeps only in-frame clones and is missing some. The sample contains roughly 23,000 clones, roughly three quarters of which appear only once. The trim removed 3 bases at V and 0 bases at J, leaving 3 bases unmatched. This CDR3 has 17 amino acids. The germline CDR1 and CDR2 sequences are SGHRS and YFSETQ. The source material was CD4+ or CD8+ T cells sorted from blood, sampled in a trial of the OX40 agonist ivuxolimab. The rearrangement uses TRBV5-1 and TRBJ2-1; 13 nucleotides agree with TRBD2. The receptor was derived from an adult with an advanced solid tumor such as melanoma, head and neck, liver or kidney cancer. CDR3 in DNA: TGCGCCAGCAGCTATGGACTAGCGGGAGACTCCTACAATGAGCAGTTCTTC. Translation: CASSYGLAGDSYNEQFF.